The source of this T cell receptor beta chain is a study of T cell repertoires in cytomegalovirus infection. Study as a whole: TCR beta signatures that were public indicated CMV infection and matching HLA type. Study-wide findings and caveats: Pooled public TCR beta family frequency picked out CMV carriers with the relevant HLA.

This clonotype has a count of ten or more. Its antigen is as yet unknown. In TCRdb, the reads were re-called with MiXCR into one record per CDR3 protein. The table records more than 300,000 distinct CDR3 sequences, just under 35% of them present only once. This clonotype originated in a human donor in good health (CMV status not recorded). Some clones in this sample may be carry-over from other donors' samples. Here the sequenced sample was cultured PBMCs, taken from culture after CMV antigen stimulation.

The DNA for the CDR3 is TGTGCCAGCAGCTTAGAAAGGGGCCGGTACAATGAGCAGTTCTTC. This gives the protein CASSLERGRYNEQFF. This chain uses TRBV7-2 with TRBJ2-1; D possibly corresponds to TRBD1 (5 bases). Germline lookup yields CDR1 SGHTA and CDR2 FQGNSA. The ends were cut back, 1 base at V and 4 bases at J, with 11 bases in the middle. The CDR3 is 15 residues long.